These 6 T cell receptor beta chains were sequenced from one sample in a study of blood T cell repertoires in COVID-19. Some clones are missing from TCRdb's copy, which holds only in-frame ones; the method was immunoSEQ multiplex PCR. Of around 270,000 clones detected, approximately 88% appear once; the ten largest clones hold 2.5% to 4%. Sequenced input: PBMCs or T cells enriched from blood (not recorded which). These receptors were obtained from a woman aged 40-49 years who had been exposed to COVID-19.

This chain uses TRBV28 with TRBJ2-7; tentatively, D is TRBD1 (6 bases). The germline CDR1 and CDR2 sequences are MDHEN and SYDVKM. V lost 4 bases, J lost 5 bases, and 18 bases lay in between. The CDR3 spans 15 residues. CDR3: CASSSPFQGPNEQYV. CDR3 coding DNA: TGTGCCAGCAGTTCCCCCTTTCAGGGGCCGAACGAGCAGTACGTC.

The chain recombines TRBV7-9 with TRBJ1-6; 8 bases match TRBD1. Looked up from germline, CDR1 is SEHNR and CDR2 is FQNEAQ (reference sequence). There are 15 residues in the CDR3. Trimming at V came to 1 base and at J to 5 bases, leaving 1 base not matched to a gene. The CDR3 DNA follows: TGTGCCAGCAGCTTAGGGGACAGGAATAATTCACCCCTCCACTTT. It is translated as CASSLGDRNNSPLHF.

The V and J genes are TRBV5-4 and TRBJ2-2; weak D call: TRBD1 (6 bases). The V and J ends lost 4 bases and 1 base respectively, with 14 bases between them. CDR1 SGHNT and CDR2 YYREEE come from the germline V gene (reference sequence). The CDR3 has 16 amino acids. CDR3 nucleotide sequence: TGTGCCAGCAGCGCCCTCTCGGACAGGAACACCGGGGAGCTGTTTTTT. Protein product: CASSALSDRNTGELFF. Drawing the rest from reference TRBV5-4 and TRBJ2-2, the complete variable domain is ETGVTQSPTHLIKTRGQQVTLRCSSQSGHNTVSWYQQALGQGPQFIFQYYREEENGRGNFPPRFSGLQFPNYSSELNVNALELDDSALYLCASSALSDRNTGELFFGEGSRLTVL.

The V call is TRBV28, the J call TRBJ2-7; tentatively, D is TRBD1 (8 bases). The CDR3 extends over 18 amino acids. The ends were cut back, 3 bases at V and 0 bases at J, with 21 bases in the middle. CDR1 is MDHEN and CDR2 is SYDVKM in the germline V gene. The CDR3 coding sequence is TGTGCCAGCAGTTTTCCGACAGGGGACTACATAAGCTCCTACGAGCAGTACTTC. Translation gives CASSFPTGDYISSYEQYF.

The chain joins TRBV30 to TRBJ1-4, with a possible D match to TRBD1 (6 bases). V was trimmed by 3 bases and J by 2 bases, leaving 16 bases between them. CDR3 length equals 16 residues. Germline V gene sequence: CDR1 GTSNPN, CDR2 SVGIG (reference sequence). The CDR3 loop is CAWRGHPRGTNEKLFF. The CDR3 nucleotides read TGTGCCTGGAGGGGACACCCGCGGGGGACTAATGAAAAACTGTTTTTT.

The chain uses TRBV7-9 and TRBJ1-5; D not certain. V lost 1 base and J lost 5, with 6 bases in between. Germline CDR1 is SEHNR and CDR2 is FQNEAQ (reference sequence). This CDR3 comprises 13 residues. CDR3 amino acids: CASSLDGYQPQHF. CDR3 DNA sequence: TGTGCCAGCAGCTTAGACGGGTATCAGCCCCAGCATTTT.